This T cell receptor beta chain was captured by sequencing in a study of blood T cell repertoires in COVID-19 (dated by TCRdb to 2019 to 2021). Regarding the complete study: Samples from collaborators originated in the United States, Italy and Spain and spanned both the acute and convalescent phases of COVID-19. The material from the prospective study consisted of cDNA or gDNA derived from T cells, B-cell-depleted T cells, or PBMCs. The samples were drawn from two sources: the first 160 participants of the ongoing ImmuneRACE study, and over 950 subjects contributed by 6 global collaborators. The repertoires were released in a freely available public database meant as a resource for research on the immune response to SARS-CoV-2. Sample metadata almost always included a de-identified subject ID, COVID-19 status, age in years and sex. HLA class I and class II types, where available, came from metadata supplied by the sample provider rather than from assay-based typing. The dataset comprised deeply sampled blood TCRbeta repertoires from subjects exposed to, actively infected with, or recovered from COVID-19.

Each collaborating institution followed its own protocols to collect whole blood in K2EDTA tubes. For TCRbeta analysis, collaborator samples were shipped as frozen whole blood, as isolated PBMCs, or as DNA extracted from either sample type. TCRbeta CDR3 regions were amplified from genomic DNA by means of the immunoSEQ Assay, a bias-controlled multiplex PCR. On the study's bioinformatics: Within the assay, amplification of reference gene primers was used to estimate how many nucleated cells each sample contained. Sequence reads were collapsed and filtered to measure the absolute abundance of every unique TCRbeta CDR3 rearrangement. For each sample, productive Simpson clonality was calculated as the square root of Simpson's diversity index across productive rearrangements. TCRdb retrieved this table from immuneACCESS and kept in-frame rearrangements only. Not all clones are present; in checked studies, unresolved V genes account for under half, and no reason is known for the remainder. V and J calls and clone size are those listed in that table; D and trimming were worked out from the DNA. The sample contains 30,000 to 40,000 clones, 70% to 90% of them found a single time. The ten largest clonotypes hold approximately 2% of the sample.

From the cysteine up to the phenylalanine, the CDR3 has a length of 13 residues. Kept here is only the CDR3 DNA, which spans 39 bases and is read in frame from base 1. CDR1 and CDR2, per the germline V gene, are SGHRS and YFSETQ. V is pared back by 0 bases and J by 5 bases, with 9 bases lying between the germline termini. Details on this clone: Its recognized antigen is unknown. Qualities for individual bases were not recorded, and no much larger clone is one base off.

The paper as a whole reports these results and caveats: The quantity of clinical and demographic metadata differed by source and by participant and was supplied without curation.

The sample was peripheral blood. The V and J segments used are TRBV5-1 and TRBJ2-7; the D gene is not confidently resolved. This sequence originates from a human donor in a cohort sampled during active COVID-19. The nucleotide sequence reads as follows: TGCGCCAGCAGCTTGGTAGCAGAGAACGAGCAGTACTTC. It translates as CASSLVAENEQYF.